This T cell receptor beta chain derives from a study of blood T cell repertoires in COVID-19. Study-level information: From T cells, B-cell-depleted T cells, or PBMCs came the material, which was cDNA or gDNA.

The CDR3 consists of 14 residues. Germline V CDR1 and CDR2: MDHEN, SYDVKM. J was trimmed by 4 bases and V by 10 bases; bases with no gene match: 7. Authors' methods: Scientists estimated how many nucleated cells there were by amplifying reference gene primers. The assay was immunoSEQ multiplex PCR, and TCRdb's table has in-frame clones only and misses some. The D gene and trimming were derived from the DNA, and the V and J assignments and clone size from that table. The profile shows over 200,000 clones, around 85% of them singletons. The source of this sequence is a man in his forties with acute or convalescent COVID-19. The sequenced material came from peripheral blood. V and J are TRBV28 and TRBJ2-1, with TRBD2 matching 10 bases. This CDR3 reads CATKAGGNYNEQFF. The CDR3 region has the DNA TGTGCCACCAAAGCGGGAGGGAATTACAATGAGCAGTTCTTC.